A single TCR beta chain is shown here with its context. Its antigen is not identified. The CDR3 is made up of 15 amino acids. The J segment lost 6 bases and the V segment lost 2 bases, leaving 5 bases of the junction unmatched. The germline V gene has CDR1 LNHDA and CDR2 SQIVND (reference sequence). The data derive from a study of OX40 agonist ivuxolimab in advanced cancers. Study-level background: Patients got intravenous ivuxolimab at 0.01 to 10 mg/kg every 2 weeks. Study outcomes and limitations: In CD8+ T cells, expanded clones were on average more numerous than in CD4+.

Exclusion applied to patients with autoimmune disease history or systemic immunosuppression. On cycle 4 day 1 and cycle 7 day 1, as well as at baseline, blood was sampled. Libraries were prepared by immunoSEQ multiplex PCR; TCRdb keeps only in-frame clonotypes and omits some of them. Altogether about 96,000 clones are present, less than 85% being singletons, with the ten largest covering under 6.5%. The chain carries TRBV19 and TRBJ1-5, with 9 bases that match TRBD1. The sequenced sample was CD4+ or CD8+ T cells sorted from blood, obtained in a trial of the OX40 agonist ivuxolimab. This sequence was found in an adult with an advanced solid tumor such as melanoma, head and neck, liver or kidney cancer. CDR3 coding DNA: TGTGCCAGTAGTATAACAGGGGGCTCTGGTCAGCCCCAGCATTTT. This encodes CASSITGGSGQPQHF. Looking up the rest from reference TRBV19 and TRBJ1-5 gives the full variable domain: DGGITQSPKYLFRKEGQNVTLSCEQNLNHDAMYWYRQDPGQGLRLIYYSQIVNDFQKGDIAEGYSVSREKKESFPLTVTSAQKNPTAFYLCASSITGGSGQPQHFGDGTRLSIL.